A single sample is the source of the 23 T cell receptor beta chains below, sequenced in a study of cytomegalovirus exposure and HLA in healthy donors. In the PCR, 60 Vbeta and 13 Jbeta primers were used. TCRdb's copy holds only in-frame clones and misses some; the assay was immunoSEQ multiplex PCR. In the table there are about 160,000 clones, roughly 80% of which are singletons. Sequencing was carried out using PBMCs. These receptors were taken from a man aged 50-60 years in good health and CMV-seropositive.

V gene TRBV29-1 combines with J gene TRBJ2-5; TRBD1 agrees at 7 bases. Germline trimming cut 8 bases from V and 6 bases from J; bases unmatched to any gene: 9. The CDR3 is 12 residues long. CDR1 and CDR2 (germline): SQVTM, ANQGSEA. This chain's CDR3 is CSSRDSTKTQYF. DNA for the CDR3: TGCAGCAGCAGGGACAGTACGAAGACCCAGTACTTC. The variable domain in full, completed from reference TRBV29-1 and TRBJ2-5, reads SAVISQKPSRDICQRGTSLTIQCQVDSQVTMMFWYRQQPGQSLTLIATANQGSEATYESGFVIDKFPISRPNLTFSTLTVSNMSPEDSSIYLCSSRDSTKTQYFGPGTRLLVL.

This chain joins TRBV7-2 and TRBJ2-6, with 10 bases identical to TRBD1. CDR3 length: 16 residues. Germline trimming cut 9 bases from V and 2 bases from J; bases unmatched to any gene: 7. Germline V CDR1 and CDR2: SGHTA, FQGNSA. CDR3 nucleotide sequence: TGTGCCAGACGGGACAGGGGAAGTGCTGGGGCCAACGTCCTGACTTTC. Translation: CARRDRGSAGANVLTF.

The V call is TRBV30, the J call TRBJ1-5; no firm D call. The CDR3 is 14 amino acids. V was clipped by 6 bases and J by 0 bases, with 12 bases between them. CDR1 is GTSNPN and CDR2 is SVGIG in the germline V gene (reference sequence). The CDR3 nucleotides are TGTGCCTGCGCGACGGGGTATAGCAATCAGCCCCAGCATTTT. Protein sequence: CACATGYSNQPQHF.

V is TRBV7-2 and J is TRBJ2-7; D is possibly TRBD2 (6 bases). Germline V gene sequence: CDR1 SGHTA, CDR2 FQGNSA. This CDR3 has 15 residues. V was clipped by 5 bases and J by 0 bases, with 14 bases between them. This chain's CDR3 is CASSPERVSSYEQYF. DNA of the CDR3: TGTGCCAGCAGCCCAGAGCGGGTGAGCTCCTACGAGCAGTACTTC.

The chain is built from TRBV4-1 and TRBJ2-1; 7 bases map to TRBD1. Unmatched junction bases numbered 10, after V lost 4 bases and J lost 4 bases. CDR1 is MGHRA, CDR2 YSYEKL, per germline. The CDR3 length is 16 residues. CDR3 residues: CASSPRGQVGYNEQFF. DNA of the CDR3: TGCGCCAGCAGCCCTAGGGGGCAGGTGGGGTACAATGAGCAGTTCTTC.

This clone was counted a few times. V gene TRBV7-6 combines with J gene TRBJ2-7; 10 nucleotides align to TRBD2. Trimming took 5 bases from V and 4 from J; bases not matched to a gene: 11. Germline V gene lookup returns CDR1 SGHVS and CDR2 FNYEAQ. CDR3 size: 16 residues. The CDR3 DNA follows: TGTGCCAGCAGCCCCGGGGCCTCTAGCGGGAGTTACGAGCAGTACTTC. It codes for CASSPGASSGSYEQYF.

This chain connects TRBV27 to TRBJ2-1, with 13 bases that match TRBD2. The CDR3 consists of 16 residues. Germline trimming cut 4 bases from V and 4 bases from J; bases unmatched to any gene: 4. Germline lookup yields CDR1 MNHEY and CDR2 SMNVEV (reference sequence). Here the CDR3 reads CASSSGLAGVYNEQFF. The DNA of the CDR3 is TGTGCCAGCAGTTCCGGACTAGCGGGAGTATACAATGAGCAGTTCTTC.

This chain links TRBV6-1 with TRBJ1-1, with D unresolved. V was trimmed by 2 bases and J by 6 bases, leaving 7 bases between them. The CDR3 is 12 amino acids. The germline gives CDR1 MNHNS, CDR2 SASEGT. The CDR3 nucleotides are TGTGCCAGCAGTGAATTTGCGCCTGAAGCTTTCTTT. Protein sequence: CASSEFAPEAFF.

DNA for the CDR3: TGTGCCAGCAGCATCCTCAGAGGGGGATTTAGCAATCAGCCCCAGCATTTT. Translated, it gives CASSILRGGFSNQPQHF. This rearrangement joins TRBV5-6 to TRBJ1-5; D may be TRBD1 (6 bases). V gave up 4 bases and J gave up 0 bases, with 17 bases separating them. CDR1 SGHDT and CDR2 YYEEEE come from the germline V gene. The CDR3 is made up of 17 amino acids.

This chain uses TRBV13 with TRBJ2-3; D perhaps matches TRBD1 (6 bases). The CDR3 is made up of 19 amino acids. The ends were cut back, 4 bases at V and 2 bases at J, with 25 bases in the middle. CDR1 is PRHDT and CDR2 is FYEKMQ in the germline V gene (reference sequence). This CDR3 reads CASSWAPRGSQGYTDTQYF. CDR3 DNA: TGTGCCAGCAGCTGGGCACCCCGGGGATCGCAGGGGTACACAGATACGCAGTATTTT.

The V and J genes are TRBV6-5 and TRBJ1-2; no clear D gene. The CDR3 is made up of 12 amino acids. The germline V and J ends were trimmed by 0 bases and 4 bases, with 3 bases remaining between them. CDR1 is MNHEY, CDR2 SVGAGI, per germline. The DNA for the CDR3 is TGTGCCAGCAGTTACTCCAGCTATGGCTACACCTTC. It encodes CASSYSSYGYTF.

The rearrangement joins TRBV2 to TRBJ2-7; possibly TRBD2 for D (5 bases). Trimming removed 1 base at V and 12 bases at J, with 19 bases between. CDR1 SNHLY and CDR2 FYNNEI come from the germline V gene. This CDR3 is built from 14 residues. CDR3 sequence (DNA): TGTGCCAGCAGTGAAGAGAATGGGTTATACGAGGGGTACTTC. It translates to CASSEENGLYEGYF.

The V and J genes are TRBV7-9 and TRBJ1-2; D may be TRBD1 (5 bases). Germline V gene sequence: CDR1 SEHNR, CDR2 FQNEAQ (reference sequence). CDR3 length: 14 amino acids. V lost 1 base and J lost 3, with 9 bases in between. Here the CDR3 reads CASSLVDSYYGYTF. The CDR3 DNA is TGTGCCAGCAGCTTAGTCGACAGTTACTATGGCTACACCTTC. The full variable domain, in which reference TRBV7-9 and TRBJ1-2 provide the parts outside the CDR3, is DTGVSQNPRHKITKRGQNVTFRCDPISEHNRLYWYRQTLGQGPEFLTYFQNEAQLEKSRLLSDRFSAERPKGSFSTLEIQRTEQGDSAMYLCASSLVDSYYGYTFGSGTRLTVV.

This chain's CDR3 is CSVENRAGANVLTF. For the CDR3, the DNA is TGCAGCGTTGAAAACAGGGCTGGGGCCAACGTCCTGACTTTC. This chain connects TRBV29-1 to TRBJ2-6; a weak D match, TRBD1 (6 bases). Germline loops: CDR1 SQVTM, CDR2 ANQGSEA. This CDR3 contains 14 residues. Deletions cut 2 bases from V and 2 bases from J, with 7 bases between.

This chain's CDR3 is CATSPPGGETQYF. The CDR3 DNA follows: TGCGCCACTTCGCCCCCAGGGGGAGAGACCCAGTACTTC. The chain uses TRBV5-1 and TRBJ2-5, with 7 bases identical to TRBD1. In germline, CDR1 is SGHRS, CDR2 YFSETQ. This CDR3 region has 13 residues. The V and J ends lost 9 bases and 4 bases, in that order; junction bases with no gene match: 9.

The chain couples TRBV4-2 to TRBJ2-3; TRBD2 matches 12 bases. V shed 1 base and J 4 bases; nucleotides not matched to a gene: 18. The CDR3 totals 21 residues. Germline V gene sequence: CDR1 LGHNA, CDR2 YNFKEQ. The CDR3: CASSQAWTGGILAGGADTQYF. In nucleotides, the CDR3 is TGTGCCAGCAGCCAAGCGTGGACAGGGGGAATCCTAGCGGGAGGGGCAGATACGCAGTATTTT.

The CDR3, as DNA: TGTGCCAGTAGTAGGGGGGGCCGCCCCTACAATGAGCAGTTCTTC. Amino acids: CASSRGGRPYNEQFF. The chain is built from TRBV19 and TRBJ2-1; D may be TRBD2 (7 bases). CDR3 size: 15 residues. Trimming stripped 4 bases from V and 2 bases from J, with 12 bases between. The germline gives CDR1 LNHDA, CDR2 SQIVND (reference sequence).

V usage is TRBV19 and J usage is TRBJ1-2; D gene ambiguous. The germline CDR1 and CDR2 sequences are LNHDA and SQIVND (reference sequence). The V gene lost 2 bases and the J gene lost 4 bases, with 17 bases spanning the gap. The CDR3 extends over 16 amino acids. The CDR3 nucleotides read TGTGCCAGTAGTATAAGCGCCGCGCCCGGCCGCTATGGCTACACCTTC. It is translated as CASSISAAPGRYGYTF.

In regard to this clone: Because the CDR3 is missing its conserved closing phenylalanine or tryptophan, this is likely a read error. No DNA is shown, since the ends of the CDR3 on it are uncertain; the CDR3 is the one TCRdb lists. The chain couples TRBV6-4 to TRBJ1-6; TRBD1 reflects the table's D call only, with no check against the DNA. The CDR3 has 11 amino acids, counting both end residues. CDR1 is MRHNA, CDR2 SNTAGT, per germline. CDR3 in amino acids: CASSDSGRGPL.

The V gene is TRBV5-1, the J gene TRBJ2-1; TRBD2 might be the D (6 bases). In germline, CDR1 is SGHRS, CDR2 YFSETQ. Trimming took off 1 base at V and 0 bases at J, with 11 bases between the two ends. This CDR3 spans 16 amino acids. DNA of the CDR3: TGCGCCAGCAGCTTGACTAGCCCAAGCTCCTACAATGAGCAGTTCTTC. Encoded protein: CASSLTSPSSYNEQFF. The variable domain in full, completed from reference TRBV5-1 and TRBJ2-1, reads KAGVTQTPRYLIKTRGQQVTLSCSPISGHRSVSWYQQTPGQGLQFLFEYFSETQRNKGNFPGRFSGRQFSNSRSEMNVSTLELGDSALYLCASSLTSPSSYNEQFFGPGTRLTVL.

This clone showed up just a few times. V is TRBV7-2 and J is TRBJ2-2; unclear D gene. The CDR3 has 14 residues. Per the germline V gene, CDR1 is SGHTA and CDR2 is FQGNSA. V dropped 5 bases and J dropped 4 bases, with 11 bases sitting between them. The CDR3 DNA reads TGTGCCAGCAGCCCAGTTATCAGCACCGGGGAGCTGTTTTTT. Residues: CASSPVISTGELFF.

The chain employs TRBV5-4 and TRBJ2-7, with TRBD2 identical over 7 bases. Germline CDR1 SGHNT, CDR2 YYREEE (reference sequence). The J segment lost 7 bases and the V segment lost 0 bases, leaving 4 bases of the junction unmatched. The CDR3 contains 13 residues. The CDR3 nucleotides read TGTGCCAGCAGCTTGGGCCGAGCGGGGGAGCAGTACTTC. Translating gives CASSLGRAGEQYF.

V is TRBV7-6 and J is TRBJ2-2; TRBD2 aligns across 7 bases. The CDR3 sequence is 16 residues long. V gave up 0 bases and J gave up 4 bases; unmatched junction bases: 5. CDR1 is SGHVS, CDR2 FNYEAQ, per germline. CDR3 protein: CASSLAAGVLTGELFF. CDR3 sequence (DNA): TGTGCCAGCAGCTTAGCTGCGGGAGTGCTCACCGGGGAGCTGTTTTTT.